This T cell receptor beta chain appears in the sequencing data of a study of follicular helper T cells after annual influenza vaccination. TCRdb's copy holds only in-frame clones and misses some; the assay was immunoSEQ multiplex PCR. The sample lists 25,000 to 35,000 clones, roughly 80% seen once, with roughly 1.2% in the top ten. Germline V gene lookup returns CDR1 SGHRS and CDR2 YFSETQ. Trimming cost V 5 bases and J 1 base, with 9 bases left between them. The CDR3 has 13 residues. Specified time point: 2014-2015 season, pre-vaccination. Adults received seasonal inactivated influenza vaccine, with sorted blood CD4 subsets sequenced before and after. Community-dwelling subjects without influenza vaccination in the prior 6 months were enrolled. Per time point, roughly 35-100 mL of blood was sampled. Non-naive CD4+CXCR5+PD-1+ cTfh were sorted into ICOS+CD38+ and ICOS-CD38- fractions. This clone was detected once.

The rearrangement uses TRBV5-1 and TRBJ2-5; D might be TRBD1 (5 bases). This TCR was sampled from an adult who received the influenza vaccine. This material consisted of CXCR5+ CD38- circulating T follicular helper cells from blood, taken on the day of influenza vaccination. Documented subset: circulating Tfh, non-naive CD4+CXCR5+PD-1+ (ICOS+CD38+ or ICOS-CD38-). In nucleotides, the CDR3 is TGCGCCAGCAGGTTTCAGGGCCAAGAGACCCAGTACTTC. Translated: CASRFQGQETQYF.